The clone carrying this T cell receptor (beta chain) was seen only a few times. Its antigen is not known. The investigators reverse transcribed all of the isolated RNA, so they sequenced expressed TCRB transcripts. TCRdb's copy holds only in-frame clones and misses some; the assay was immunoSEQ multiplex PCR. The sample carries 600,000 to 700,000 clones, over 10% recorded once. Germline CDR1 is PRHDT and CDR2 is FYEKMQ (reference sequence). The CDR3 covers 13 residues. V was trimmed by 4 bases and J by 5 bases, leaving 8 bases between them. The data derive from a study of beta chain features in type 1 diabetes. Broader study findings: Type 1 diabetes patients had TCRB CDR3s that were shorter (moderately but significantly so) in all four CD4+ subsets.

The TCR originated in a man aged 25 to 40 with type 1 diabetes. Sequencing was carried out using naive CD4+ T cells from blood. The chain has TRBV13 and TRBJ1-4; D gene uncertain. CDR3 coding DNA: TGTGCCAGCAGCTACCGCCCCAATGAAAAACTGTTTTTT. Amino acids: CASSYRPNEKLFF.